A single sample gave rise to the 21 T cell receptor beta chains below, sequenced in a study of cytomegalovirus exposure and HLA in healthy donors. The PCR used 60 Vbeta and 13 Jbeta primers. Clones were sequenced by immunoSEQ multiplex PCR, and TCRdb holds only the in-frame ones, with some missing. The sample shows about 200,000 clones, roughly 72% of them seen only once. The source material was PBMCs. These receptors came from a man aged 25 to 40 in good health and CMV-seronegative.

This rearrangement joins TRBV2 to TRBJ2-7; 8 nucleotides align to TRBD2. Germline loops: CDR1 SNHLY, CDR2 FYNNEI. Trimming took 3 bases from V and 3 from J; bases not matched to a gene: 10. The CDR3 has 16 residues. CDR3 loop: CASSDGATSVGYEQYF. The CDR3 DNA reads as TGTGCCAGCAGTGATGGTGCGACTAGCGTTGGCTACGAGCAGTACTTC.

The CDR3 sequence: CASSQPGQGAGEQYF. The CDR3 DNA is TGCGCCAGCAGCCAGCCGGGACAGGGGGCAGGGGAGCAGTACTTC. V is TRBV5-1 and J is TRBJ2-7; 12 bases line up with TRBD1. The trim removed 4 bases at V and 7 bases at J, leaving 9 bases unmatched. Germline V lookup: CDR1 SGHRS, CDR2 YFSETQ. The CDR3 totals 15 residues. The entire variable domain, with the rest obtained from reference TRBV5-1 and TRBJ2-7, is as follows: KAGVTQTPRYLIKTRGQQVTLSCSPISGHRSVSWYQQTPGQGLQFLFEYFSETQRNKGNFPGRFSGRQFSNSRSEMNVSTLELGDSALYLCASSQPGQGAGEQYFGPGTRLTVT.

The V call is TRBV28, the J call TRBJ2-1, with a weak D call TRBD2 (6 bases). The CDR3 has 14 amino acids. V lost 4 bases to trimming and J lost 6 bases, with 13 bases between them. Germline assignment: CDR1 MDHEN and CDR2 SYDVKM. CDR3 region: CASSSPAGFNEQFF. The CDR3 DNA reads TGTGCCAGCAGTTCACCGGCGGGGTTCAATGAGCAGTTCTTC.

The rearrangement uses TRBV2 and TRBJ1-5; D not certain. Per the germline V gene, CDR1 is SNHLY and CDR2 is FYNNEI. The CDR3 is 12 amino acids. The V gene lost 6 bases and the J gene lost 0 bases, with 3 bases spanning the gap. CDR3 DNA: TGTGCCAGCAGATATAGCAATCAGCCCCAGCATTTT. It encodes CASRYSNQPQHF.

This chain joins TRBV6-1 and TRBJ2-1; 13 bases map to TRBD2. Trimming cost V 5 bases and J 0 bases; bases outside gene matches: 10. There are 19 residues in the CDR3. Per the germline V gene, CDR1 is MNHNS and CDR2 is SASEGT. The CDR3 DNA follows: TGTGCCAGCAGTAAAGGACTAGCGGGAGTGGTTATCTCCTACAATGAGCAGTTCTTC. Encoded protein: CASSKGLAGVVISYNEQFF.

The CDR3 DNA reads TGCGCCAGCAGCTCGGGGCACTCGACAGGGATAGGCGAGCAGTACTTC. Translated, it gives CASSSGHSTGIGEQYF. This chain connects TRBV5-1 to TRBJ2-7, with 7 bases matching TRBD1. The CDR3 consists of 16 residues. Germline CDR1 SGHRS, CDR2 YFSETQ. V trimming: 3 bases; J trimming: 6 bases; junction bases outside the gene matches: 15.

CDR3 sequence: CATTSGRYNEQFF. The CDR3 coding sequence is TGTGCAACAACTAGCGGGAGATACAATGAGCAGTTCTTC. This chain joins TRBV2 and TRBJ2-1; 11 bases line up with TRBD2. Germline V gene sequence: CDR1 SNHLY, CDR2 FYNNEI. The length of the CDR3 is 13 residues. The full variable domain, completed using reference TRBV2 and TRBJ2-1, is EPEVTQTPSHQVTQMGQEVILRCVPISNHLYFYWYRQILGQKVEFLVSFYNNEISEKSEIFDDQFSVERPDGSNFTLKIRSTKLEDSAMYFCATTSGRYNEQFFGPGTRLTVL.

The chain combines TRBV15 with TRBJ1-1, with 8 bases fitting TRBD1. CDR1 LNHNV and CDR2 YYDKDF come from the germline V gene (reference sequence). The CDR3 is made up of 16 amino acids. V was pared by 2 bases and J by 1 base, with 6 bases of the junction left unmatched. In nucleotides, the CDR3 is TGTGCCACCAGCAGACCCGCCGGGACAGGGAACACTGAAGCTTTCTTT. Amino acid sequence: CATSRPAGTGNTEAFF.

This clone was found a few times. This chain links TRBV19 with TRBJ2-1, with 9 positions matching TRBD2. The V gene end was trimmed by 7 bases and the J gene end by 7 bases; junction bases not matched to a gene: 11. The CDR3 sequence is 15 residues long. Germline lookup yields CDR1 LNHDA and CDR2 SQIVND (reference sequence). The CDR3 DNA follows: TGTGCCAGTACCGCACTTGCGGGAGGGCAGAATGAGCAGTTCTTC. Translation gives CASTALAGGQNEQFF.

DNA for the CDR3: TGCGCCAGCAGCTTGAGGGGCCCTTTAAATGAAAAACTGTTTTTT. Protein product: CASSLRGPLNEKLFF. The chain recombines TRBV5-1 with TRBJ1-4; possibly TRBD1 for D (5 bases). Germline CDR1 is SGHRS and CDR2 is YFSETQ. The CDR3 runs to 15 residues. Trimming removed 1 base at V and 5 bases at J, with 12 bases between.

This chain uses TRBV14 with TRBJ2-5; TRBD1 is a possible D gene (6 bases). The CDR3 is 16 residues long. Trimming pared 8 bases from V and 10 bases from J, leaving 29 bases between. Germline V CDR1 and CDR2: SGHDN, FVKESK. The CDR3 reads CASGPPRGKQGPGQYF. CDR3 sequence (DNA): TGTGCCAGCGGGCCACCCCGGGGAAAGCAGGGGCCAGGCCAGTACTTC.

There are a few counts of this clone. J is TRBJ2-7 and V is TRBV28, with D tentatively TRBD2 (5 bases). Germline V gene lookup returns CDR1 MDHEN and CDR2 SYDVKM. V was cut by 1 base and J by 0 bases, with 13 bases left in between. CDR3 length equals 16 residues. CDR3 in DNA: TGTGCCAGCAGTTTATTATTACGGAGGAGCTCCTACGAGCAGTACTTC. It specifies CASSLLLRRSSYEQYF.

CDR3 DNA: TGTGCCAGCAGTGAAGCGAGACTAGCGGGAGGGAGGGTGGCAGATACGCAGTATTTT. Its protein is CASSEARLAGGRVADTQYF. The V gene is TRBV2, the J gene TRBJ2-3; 14 bases map to TRBD2. There are 19 residues in the CDR3. The junction had 9 bases not matched to a gene; V was cut back by 0 bases and J by 4 bases. Germline-derived CDR1 and CDR2 are SNHLY and FYNNEI.

This clone was observed a handful of times. The genes are TRBV2 and TRBJ1-1; D remains ambiguous. The CDR3 consists of 12 residues. V was clipped by 3 bases and J by 2 bases, with 4 bases between them. CDR1 and CDR2 from the germline V gene are SNHLY and FYNNEI. In DNA, the CDR3 is TGTGCCAGCAGTGAGGCTAACACTGAAGCTTTCTTT. It translates to CASSEANTEAFF.

The chain couples TRBV19 to TRBJ1-5; 7 positions agree with TRBD1. The CDR3 contains 16 residues. Looked up from germline, CDR1 is LNHDA and CDR2 is SQIVND (reference sequence). After removal of 5 bases from V and 6 bases from J, the junction contained 13 bases not matched to a gene. CDR3 sequence (DNA): TGTGCCAGTAGTTTAGGGGGAGACAGGGAATCTCAGCCCCAGCATTTT. This gives the protein CASSLGGDRESQPQHF.

CDR3 region: CASSPLAGGTDTQYF. The CDR3 bases are TGTGCCAGCAGCCCCCTAGCGGGAGGAACAGATACGCAGTATTTT. V gene TRBV7-3 combines with J gene TRBJ2-3; 11 bases are shared with TRBD2. The V gene end was trimmed by 5 bases and the J gene end by 3 bases; junction bases not matched to a gene: 4. This CDR3 is 15 amino acids long. Per the germline V gene, CDR1 is SGHTA and CDR2 is FQGTGA.

The V gene is TRBV7-8, the J gene TRBJ2-7; TRBD1 matches at 7 bases. The CDR3 length is 18 residues. The trim removed 5 bases at V and 4 bases at J, leaving 20 bases unmatched. Germline V CDR1 and CDR2: SGHVS, FQNEAQ. The CDR3 sequence is CASSARPITTGASYEQYF. The DNA for the CDR3 is TGTGCCAGCAGCGCGCGGCCGATTACCACAGGGGCTTCGTACGAGCAGTACTTC.

The table lists this clone with a count of one. This chain uses TRBV10-3 with TRBJ1-2; no firm D call. The CDR3 has 13 residues. Germline V gene data show CDR1 as ENHRY and CDR2 as SYGVKD. The V gene lost 2 bases and the J gene lost 2 bases, with 6 bases spanning the gap. The CDR3 nucleotides read TGTGCCATCAGTGAGACAGCAAACTATGGCTACACCTTC. Translating gives CAISETANYGYTF.

This clone was detected only a few times. This sequence joins TRBV27 and TRBJ2-7; the D gene is possibly TRBD1 (6 bases). The CDR3 extends over 14 amino acids. The V gene's germline CDR1 is MNHEY and CDR2 SMNVEV (reference sequence). Trimming shortened V by 7 bases and J by 4 bases, and 17 bases separated the two germline ends. CDR3 in DNA: TGTGCCAGCAAGGGGGAAGGGTATGGGTACGAGCAGTACTTC. Protein sequence: CASKGEGYGYEQYF.

This clone was detected a few times. The rearrangement joins TRBV6-1 to TRBJ1-2; 9 nucleotides line up with TRBD1. Per germline, CDR1 MNHNS and CDR2 SASEGT. V was clipped by 8 bases and J by 7 bases; unmatched bases: 5. The CDR3 spans 12 residues. The CDR3 is CASWTGAFGYTF. As DNA, the CDR3 is TGTGCCAGCTGGACAGGGGCATTTGGCTACACCTTC.

The chain employs TRBV10-3 and TRBJ2-7, with D tentatively TRBD1 (5 bases). The CDR3 covers 14 residues. The V end was cut by 6 bases, the J end by 0 bases, with 12 bases between. CDR1 is ENHRY and CDR2 is SYGVKD in the germline V gene. This CDR3 reads CAISDPGSSYEQYF. The CDR3 nucleotides are TGTGCCATCAGCGACCCAGGGTCCTCCTACGAGCAGTACTTC.